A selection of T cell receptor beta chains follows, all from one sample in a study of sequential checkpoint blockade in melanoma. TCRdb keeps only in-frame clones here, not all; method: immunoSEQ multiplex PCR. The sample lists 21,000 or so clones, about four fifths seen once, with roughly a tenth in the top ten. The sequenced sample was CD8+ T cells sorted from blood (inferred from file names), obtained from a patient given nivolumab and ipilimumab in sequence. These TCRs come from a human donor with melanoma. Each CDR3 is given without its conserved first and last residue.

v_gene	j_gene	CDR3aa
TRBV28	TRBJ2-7	ASSLRSYVYEQY
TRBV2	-	ASGEGHRSYEQY
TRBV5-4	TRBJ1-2	ASSLDATIVYT
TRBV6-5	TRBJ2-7	ASSPVPGHPYEQY
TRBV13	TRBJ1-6	ASSYQGLRGMRNSPLH
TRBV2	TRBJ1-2	ASSLGEVVYGYT
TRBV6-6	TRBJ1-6	ASRDTSSYNSPLH
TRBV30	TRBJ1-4	AWSFGGEKLF
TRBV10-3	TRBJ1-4	AISGGTATNEKLF
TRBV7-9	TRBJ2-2	ASSLGLVVDTGTGELF
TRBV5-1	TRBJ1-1	ASSPRGREGTEAF
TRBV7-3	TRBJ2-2	ASSLIRVKRTGELF
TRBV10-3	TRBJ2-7	AISYPRTGTSSYEQY
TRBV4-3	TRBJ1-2	ASSQARDSYGYT
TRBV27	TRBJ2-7	ASRGTGRGEQY
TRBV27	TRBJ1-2	ASSSGYGYT
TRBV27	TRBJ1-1	ASGIQGTEAF
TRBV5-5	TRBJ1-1	ASSLAKEGLSLMNTEAF
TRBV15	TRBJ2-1	ATSSLGRGDNEQF
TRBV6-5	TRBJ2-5	ASSYAEQETQY
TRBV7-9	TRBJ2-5	ASGDHGGQETQY
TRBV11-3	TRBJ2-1	ASSLEQGTDEQF
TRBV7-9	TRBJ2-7	ASSFVDRGRDEQY
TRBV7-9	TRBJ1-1	ASSPPMNTEAF
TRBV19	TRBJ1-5	ASSAVGGNSNQPQH
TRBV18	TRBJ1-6	ASSLEDTYNSPLH
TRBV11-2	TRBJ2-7	ASSLYLTGYEQY
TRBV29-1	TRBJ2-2	SVLPGTGGLAGESAGELF
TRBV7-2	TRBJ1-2	ASSLVRRQAHYGYT
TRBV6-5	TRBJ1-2	ASSYSTGYRSYGYT
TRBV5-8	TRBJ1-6	ASSYLAGTTGLSPLH
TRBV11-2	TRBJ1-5	ASSPTRGSPQH
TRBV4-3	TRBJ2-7	ASSQDRDRGSYEQY
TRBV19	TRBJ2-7	ASSIAAGLYEQY
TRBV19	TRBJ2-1	ASRPRSSYNEQF
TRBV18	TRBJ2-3	ASSPPPGQGAATDTQY
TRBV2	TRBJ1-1	ARTRLGANTEAF
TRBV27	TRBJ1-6	ASSPVRPNSPLH
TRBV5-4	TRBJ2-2	ASSRGLANTGELF
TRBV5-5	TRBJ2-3	ASSSTPGHPVDTQY
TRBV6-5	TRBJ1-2	ASSYGAWDGYT
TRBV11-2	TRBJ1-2	ASSSGGARNYGYT
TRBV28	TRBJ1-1	ASSLGRQINTEAF
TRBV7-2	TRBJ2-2	ASSLARTGELF
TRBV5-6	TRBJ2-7	ASSLLAAYEQY
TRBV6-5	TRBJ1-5	ASSPGQGVQPQH
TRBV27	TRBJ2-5	ASSVSGRAEETQY
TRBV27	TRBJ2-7	ASSLHTSGLYEQY
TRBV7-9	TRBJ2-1	ASSLGGPDNEQF
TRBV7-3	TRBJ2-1	ASSLSGRANNEQF
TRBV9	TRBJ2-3	ASSIFSGPSTDTQY
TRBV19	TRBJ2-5	ASSLEQGPEETQY
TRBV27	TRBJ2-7	ASSLSVTATYEQY
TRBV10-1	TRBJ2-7	ASSEGVGYEQY
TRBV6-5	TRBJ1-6	ASSYLAGTGKGALH
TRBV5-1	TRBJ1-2	ASSLTTGTRSPYGYT
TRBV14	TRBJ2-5	ASSQHRGVETQY
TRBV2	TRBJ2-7	ASLTGETYEQY
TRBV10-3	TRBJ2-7	AISDGDDFGSYEQY